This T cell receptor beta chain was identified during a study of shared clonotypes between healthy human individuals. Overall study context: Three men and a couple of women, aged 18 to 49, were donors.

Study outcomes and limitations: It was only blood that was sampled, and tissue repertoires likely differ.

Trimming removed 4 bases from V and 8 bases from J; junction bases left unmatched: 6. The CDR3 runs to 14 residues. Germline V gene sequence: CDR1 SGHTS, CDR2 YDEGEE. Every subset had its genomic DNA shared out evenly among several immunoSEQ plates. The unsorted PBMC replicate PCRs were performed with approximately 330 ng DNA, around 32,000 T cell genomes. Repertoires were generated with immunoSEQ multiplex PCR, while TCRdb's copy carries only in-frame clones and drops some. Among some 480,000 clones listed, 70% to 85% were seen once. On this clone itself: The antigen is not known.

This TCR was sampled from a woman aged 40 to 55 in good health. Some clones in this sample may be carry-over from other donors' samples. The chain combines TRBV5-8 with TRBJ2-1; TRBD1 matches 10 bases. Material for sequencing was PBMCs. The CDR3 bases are TGTGCCAGCAGCGGGGACAGGGGTTCTGATGAGCAGTTCTTC. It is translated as CASSGDRGSDEQFF.